This T cell receptor (beta chain) was profiled in a study of vaccination effects on CD4 cells after COVID-19. In the study overall: Two convalescent patients were sampled 16 days and one week before vaccination.

Comment on this clone: No antigen is known for it.

Clones were sequenced by immunoSEQ multiplex PCR, and TCRdb holds only the in-frame ones, with some missing. The sample includes tens of thousands of clones, roughly 73% of them seen just once. Before sequencing, viral peptide pools were used by the ViraFEST assay to expand antigen-specific CD4+ T cells. An approximately ten-day culture period preceded the isolation of CD4+ T cells. Confirmation by PCR established that the person had SARS-CoV-2 infection between March and December 2020. The culture medium for two million PBMC per well included 8.5 to 10 IU/ml IL-2 and about 9.1 ug/ml peptides. Germline V gene lookup returns CDR1 LGHNA and CDR2 YSLEER. The CDR3 length is 15 residues. The V segment lost 4 bases and the J segment 1 base; nucleotides outside the gene matches: 6.

The rearrangement uses TRBV4-3 and TRBJ1-1, with 7 bases aligning to TRBD1. This receptor was obtained from a human donor who had a prior SARS-CoV-2 infection. Sequencing used CD4+ T cells from PBMCs cultured with HIV peptides, obtained before COVID-19 vaccination. The sample's subset: HIV-1 Nef peptide pool negative control/reference culture. DNA for the CDR3: TGCGCCAGCAGCCCAGGGGGGGGAGGGAACACTGAAGCTTTCTTT. Translated: CASSPGGGGNTEAFF.